Listed below are T cell receptor beta chains from one sample, sequenced in a study of blood T cell repertoires in COVID-19. The data were produced by immunoSEQ multiplex PCR, yet TCRdb's version contains in-frame clones alone and is incomplete. The sample lists about 180,000 clones; about 86% were seen once. Source material: peripheral blood. Every receptor here comes from a man between 45 and 60 years old with active or convalescent COVID-19. Each CDR3 is given with its conserved first and last residue. The D gene is left open where the match is weak. The size entry is marked missing in some rows and otherwise reads once, few, many or a size class.

v_gene,d_gene,abundance,j_gene,CDR3aa,CDR3nt
TRBV19,TRBD2,few,TRBJ2-5,CASSIEIAGGRETQYF,TGTGCCAGTAGTATAGAAATAGCGGGAGGGCGGGAGACCCAGTACTTC
TRBV12-3/TRBV12-4,NA,once,TRBJ1-5,CASRERSNQPQHF,TGTGCCAGCAGAGAGCGTAGCAATCAGCCCCAGCATTTT
TRBV5-4,TRBD1,NA,TRBJ1-1,CASSLVGQGNTEAFF,TGTGCCAGCAGCTTGGTAGGACAGGGGAACACTGAAGCTTTCTTT
TRBV24-1,TRBD1,NA,TRBJ2-3,CATSKTGGSTDTQYF,TGTGCCACCAGCAAGACAGGGGGCAGCACAGATACGCAGTATTTT
TRBV5-4,NA,NA,TRBJ2-7,CASSLVQGFDEQYF,TGTGCCAGCAGCTTGGTTCAGGGATTCGACGAGCAGTACTTC
TRBV19,NA,NA,TRBJ2-3,CASSIPSGDTQYF,TGTGCCAGTAGTATCCCCTCGGGAGATACGCAGTATTTT
TRBV4-1,TRBD2,NA,TRBJ2-3,CASSQREGPTDTQYF,TGCGCCAGCAGCCAAAGGGAGGGGCCCACAGATACGCAGTATTTT
TRBV19,NA,NA,TRBJ1-1,CASSTLRGRGSEAFF,TGTGCCAGTAGTACCCTTAGGGGCCGGGGGTCTGAAGCTTTCTTT
TRBV15,TRBD2,NA,TRBJ2-1,CATSYIGTSGGAGEQFF,TGTGCCACCAGTTACATTGGGACTAGCGGGGGGGCCGGTGAGCAGTTCTTC
TRBV4-1,TRBD1,NA,TRBJ2-7,CASSQERTTGVNYEQYF,TGCGCCAGCAGCCAAGAGAGAACGACAGGGGTAAACTACGAGCAGTACTTC
TRBV6-5,NA,NA,TRBJ2-3,CASSLGVMADTQYF,TGTGCCAGCAGTTTAGGGGTAATGGCAGATACGCAGTATTTT
TRBV20-1,NA,NA,TRBJ1-1,CSATYAKEAFF,TGCAGTGCTACATACGCGAAGGAAGCTTTCTTT
TRBV30,TRBD1,once,TRBJ1-4,CAWKFGQVWCSYEKLFF,TGTGCCTGGAAGTTCGGACAGGTTTGGTGTTCTTACGAAAAACTGTTTTTT
TRBV5-1,TRBD1,NA,TRBJ2-3,CASSSGQPASDTQYF,TGCGCCAGCAGCTCGGGACAGCCGGCGTCAGATACGCAGTATTTT
TRBV18,TRBD1,NA,TRBJ2-7,CASSPLGQGPHEQYF,TGTGCCAGCTCACCCCTAGGACAGGGTCCCCACGAGCAGTACTTC
TRBV5-1,NA,NA,TRBJ2-3,CASSLGGSGVADTQYF,TGCGCCAGCAGCTTGGGTGGCTCGGGGGTGGCAGATACGCAGTATTTT
TRBV5-6,TRBD1,NA,TRBJ1-2,CASSLGMTGTYGYTF,TGTGCCAGCAGCTTGGGGATGACAGGGACCTATGGCTACACCTTC
TRBV19,TRBD1,once,TRBJ1-1,CASSQQGAIGAFF,TGTGCCAGTAGCCAACAGGGGGCCATCGGAGCTTTCTTT
TRBV19,NA,few,TRBJ2-7,CASSIASGWVDEQYF,TGTGCCAGTAGTATAGCATCAGGGTGGGTTGACGAGCAGTACTTC
TRBV4-2,NA,many,TRBJ1-1,CASSQDRGSNTEAFF,TGTGCCAGCAGCCAAGATAGAGGATCTAACACTGAAGCTTTCTTT
TRBV6-5,TRBD1,NA,TRBJ2-1,CASSYLRGHEQFF,TGTGCCAGCAGTTACCTTAGGGGGCATGAGCAGTTCTTC
TRBV24-1,NA,NA,TRBJ1-4,CATSDPGQRNEKLFF,TGTGCCACCAGTGATCCCGGACAGCGTAATGAAAAACTGTTTTTT
TRBV4-2,TRBD1,NA,TRBJ2-1,CASSQAGQGRNNEQFF,TGTGCCAGCAGCCAAGCGGGACAGGGGAGAAACAATGAGCAGTTCTTC
TRBV9,TRBD2,once,TRBJ2-3,CASRDNIAGGLTDTQYF,TGTGCCAGCAGAGATAATATAGCGGGGGGGCTAACAGATACGCAGTATTTT
TRBV5-1,NA,NA,TRBJ1-1,CASRTDTEAFF,TGCGCCAGCCGGACAGACACTGAAGCTTTCTTT
TRBV5-8,NA,once,TRBJ2-3,CASSRETDTQYF,TGTGCCAGCAGCAGGGAGACAGATACGCAGTATTTT
TRBV6-5,TRBD2,NA,TRBJ2-7,CASRRLAGSYEQYF,TGTGCCAGCAGGAGACTAGCGGGGTCCTACGAGCAGTACTTC
TRBV5-1,TRBD1,once,TRBJ2-3,CASSRRGRGNTDTQYF,TGCGCCAGCAGCCGACGGGGCAGGGGGAACACAGATACGCAGTATTTT